This T cell receptor (beta chain) was obtained from a study of CD8 T cells in ankylosing spondylitis. The study, taken as a whole, reports: In ankylosing spondylitis blood, a motif of roughly 8 highly homologous TCR beta variants appeared characteristic. From matched ankylosing spondylitis synovial fluid, disease-linked clones were reportedly recovered at significantly enriched levels.

TCRdb re-called the 5' RACE reads with MiXCR, one entry per CDR3 protein. Counted here are a few hundred thousand distinct CDR3 sequences, 7.5% to 9% occurring once; the ten biggest clones make up approximately 14%. Germline lookup yields CDR1 MGHRA and CDR2 YSYEKL. The CDR3 has 16 amino acids. After removal of 0 bases from V and 0 bases from J, the junction contained 5 bases not matched to a gene. As concerns this clonotype: Antigen unknown. A read error may be the cause here, since a much bigger clone is one base away. Given the absence of the conserved phenylalanine or tryptophan at the CDR3 end, a read error is likely.

The chain uses TRBV4-1 and TRBJ2-7; 7 bases fit TRBD2. The sequence was obtained from a male donor with ankylosing spondylitis. Specimen: blood, either unsorted or a sorted T cell fraction (not recorded which). CDR3 loop: CASSQDETSHSYEQYL. DNA of the CDR3: TGCGCCAGCAGCCAAGATGAGACTAGCCACTCCTACGAGCAGTACCTC.